A selection of T cell receptor beta chains follows, all from one sample in a study of OX40 agonist ivuxolimab in advanced cancers. Sequenced by immunoSEQ multiplex PCR; TCRdb stores in-frame clones only, minus some. The repertoire holds about 33,000 clones, with about 81% as singletons. Sequenced material: CD4+ or CD8+ T cells sorted from blood, taken in a trial of the OX40 agonist ivuxolimab. These receptors originate from an adult with an advanced solid tumor such as melanoma, head and neck, liver or kidney cancer. Each CDR3 is given with its conserved first and last residue. The order of the fields is V gene, D gene, J gene, clone size, CDR3 protein, CDR3 DNA. A D gene is named only where the DNA matches it firmly. Some rows mark clone size as missing; the rest say once, few, many or name a class of expanded clone.

TRBV27,-,TRBJ2-7,once,CASSWRGDYEQYF,TGTGCCAGCAGTTGGAGGGGGGACTACGAGCAGTACTTC
TRBV7-3,-,TRBJ2-3,-,CASSLRPDTQYF,TGTGCCAGCAGCTTAAGACCAGATACGCAGTATTTT
TRBV4-3,-,TRBJ1-1,-,CASSQRYNTEAFF,TGCGCCAGCAGCCAGCGGTATAACACTGAAGCTTTCTTT
TRBV6-6,-,TRBJ2-5,-,CASSSSQGRKTQYF,TGTGCCAGCAGTTCCTCACAGGGGAGGAAGACCCAGTACTTC
TRBV18,-,TRBJ2-2,-,CASSPELSTGELFF,TGTGCCAGCTCACCGGAACTTTCAACCGGGGAGCTGTTTTTT
TRBV29-1,TRBD1,TRBJ1-2,-,CSVTYMTGNGYTF,TGCAGCGTTACTTATATGACAGGGAACGGCTACACCTTC
TRBV2,TRBD2,TRBJ2-5,-,CARSPAGGGETQYF,TGTGCCAGGAGCCCAGCGGGGGGGGGAGAGACCCAGTACTTC
TRBV28,-,TRBJ1-3,-,CASRPGGTGNTIYF,TGTGCCAGCAGACCAGGTGGGACTGGAAACACCATATATTTT
TRBV6-5,-,TRBJ1-5,-,CASSYRGGQPQHF,TGTGCCAGCAGTTACAGGGGCGGTCAGCCCCAGCATTTT
TRBV29-1,TRBD1,TRBJ1-1,once,CSVARGTEAFF,TGCAGCGTTGCCAGGGGGACTGAAGCTTTCTTT
TRBV5-8,TRBD1,TRBJ2-5,-,CASSSYRGMGETQYF,TGTGCCAGCAGCTCGTACAGGGGGATGGGGGAGACCCAGTACTTC
TRBV6-5,-,TRBJ1-1,-,CASSPDRSTEAFF,TGTGCCAGCAGCCCTGACAGATCCACTGAAGCTTTCTTT
TRBV30,-,TRBJ2-5,few,CAWEGITQETQYF,TGTGCCTGGGAGGGAATTACCCAAGAGACCCAGTACTTC
TRBV28,TRBD2,TRBJ2-2,-,CASSSNLLLAGPTGELFF,TGTGCCAGCAGTTCAAATCTTTTACTAGCGGGACCAACCGGGGAGCTGTTTTTT
TRBV7-8,TRBD2,TRBJ2-5,-,CASSPAGLAGIRETQYF,TGTGCCAGCAGCCCCGCCGGGCTAGCGGGGATTAGGGAGACCCAGTACTTC
TRBV9,-,TRBJ2-1,-,CASSQDLRINNEQFF,TGTGCCAGCAGCCAAGACTTGCGGATTAACAATGAGCAGTTCTTC
TRBV5-1,TRBD1,TRBJ2-6,-,CASSLRPGGAGANVLTF,TGCGCCAGCAGCTTGAGGCCAGGGGGCGCTGGGGCCAACGTCCTGACTTTC
TRBV7-9,-,TRBJ1-1,once,CASSLARLNTEAFF,TGTGCCAGCAGCTTAGCGCGACTCAACACTGAAGCTTTCTTT
TRBV6-5,-,TRBJ1-2,-,CASSLDENYGYTF,TGTGCCAGCAGCCTGGACGAGAACTATGGCTACACCTTC
TRBV18,TRBD2,TRBJ2-7,-,CASSPPPSGVSYEQYF,TGTGCCAGCTCTCCCCCCCCTAGCGGGGTTTCCTACGAGCAGTACTTC
TRBV29-1,-,TRBJ2-1,-,CSVDDQGTYNEQFF,TGCAGCGTTGACGACCAGGGCACCTACAATGAGCAGTTCTTC
TRBV6-5,TRBD2,TRBJ2-7,medium-sized,CASGSGRVGEQYF,TGTGCCAGCGGAAGCGGGAGAGTTGGCGAGCAGTACTTC
TRBV5-1,-,TRBJ1-3,-,CASSLGQQSSGNTIYF,TGCGCCAGCAGCTTGGGACAGCAGAGCTCTGGAAACACCATATATTTT
TRBV5-1,-,TRBJ1-6,-,CASSTEGRVGNSPLHF,TGCGCCAGCAGCACGGAGGGCAGGGTGGGTAATTCACCCCTCCACTTT
TRBV30,-,TRBJ1-2,few,CAWSPRGAGGYTF,TGTGCCTGGAGTCCCCGGGGAGCGGGAGGCTACACCTTC
TRBV7-2,-,TRBJ2-3,few,CASSLGAGGGGSTDTQYF,TGTGCCAGCAGCTTAGGCGCAGGGGGGGGCGGTAGCACAGATACGCAGTATTTT
TRBV28,-,TRBJ2-3,-,CASSPRLFASGTDTQYF,TGTGCCAGCAGTCCTCGCCTTTTTGCTAGCGGCACAGATACGCAGTATTTT
TRBV25-1,-,TRBJ2-1,-,CASMPGASYNEQFF,TGTGCCAGCATGCCAGGGGCCAGCTACAATGAGCAGTTCTTC